Listed below are T cell receptor beta chains from one sample, sequenced in a study of glioma-infiltrating T cells after dendritic cell vaccination. Assay: immunoSEQ multiplex PCR; the TCRdb copy retains only in-frame clones and omits some. The table shows about 90,000 clones, with 80% to 85% occurring only once. The specimen was blood, collected after dendritic cell vaccination. Receptor source: a human donor with glioblastoma. Both conserved end residues are part of each CDR3.

J,V,CDR3
TRBJ2-4,TRBV7-9,CASSERITGGNIQYF
TRBJ1-6,TRBV2,CASRVGTPSPLHF
TRBJ2-7,TRBV6-1,CASSDPRGTGEIEQYF
TRBJ2-6,TRBV15,CATSRDPQGLSGANVLTF
TRBJ1-3,TRBV5-1,CASSSGSLGPGNTIYF
TRBJ2-7,TRBV18,CASSEQLGQGAKNEQYF
TRBJ2-7,TRBV5-6,CASSLGALPSKQYF
TRBJ2-1,TRBV30,CAWSGQVLGNEQFF
TRBJ1-5,TRBV7-2,CASSLETGGSQPQHF
TRBJ1-5,TRBV27,CASSTSQGNQPQHF
TRBJ1-2,TRBV7-2,CASSLGEDYGYTF
TRBJ1-2,TRBV4-3,CASSPTKAGEGDGYTF
TRBJ1-2,TRBV29-1,CSVGPILYGYTF
TRBJ2-5,TRBV5-4,CASSLVSVGRAMKTQYF
TRBJ1-2,TRBV18,CASSPSADSNYGYTF
TRBJ1-6,TRBV4-2,CASSQGTGGDSPLHF
TRBJ1-5,TRBV7-8,CASSSSEGQGAFGQPQHF
TRBJ1-1,TRBV9,CASSVEVRSEGEAFF
TRBJ1-1,TRBV19,CASRDRTGGVFDTEAFF
TRBJ1-2,TRBV29-1,CSVDVQNPNYGYTF
TRBJ1-6,TRBV6-1,CASSAQSDSLSPLHF
TRBJ1-2,TRBV6-6,CASSYEGVDGYTF
TRBJ1-3,TRBV15,CATSTGGTGNTIYF
TRBJ1-4,TRBV6-4,CASSDSTGPGGKLFF
TRBJ2-1,TRBV2,CASRAGTRNPYEQFF
TRBJ2-1,TRBV7-3,CASSPRTVSYNEQFF
TRBJ1-1,TRBV13,CASSPKWMTAGAFF
TRBJ2-7,TRBV19,CASSMNRAYEQYF
TRBJ2-5,TRBV6-5,CASSPEFSPETQYF
TRBJ1-1,TRBV5-8,CASSSLGDSTEAFF
TRBJ1-2,TRBV7-9,CASSPPDRLDNYGYTF
TRBJ2-1,TRBV7-2,CASSASGAYNEQFF
TRBJ2-7,TRBV5-4,CASSLGQEPYEQYF
TRBJ1-4,TRBV5-1,CASRQTGGDEKLFF
TRBJ1-2,TRBV28,CASSWGSLEGYTF
TRBJ1-2,TRBV2,CASSDIRGQAGYGYTF
TRBJ2-3,TRBV7-3,CASSSQILGGGTDTQYF
TRBJ2-5,TRBV6-5,CASSSSGGAQETQYF
TRBJ1-6,TRBV2,CASTYGGYNSPLHF